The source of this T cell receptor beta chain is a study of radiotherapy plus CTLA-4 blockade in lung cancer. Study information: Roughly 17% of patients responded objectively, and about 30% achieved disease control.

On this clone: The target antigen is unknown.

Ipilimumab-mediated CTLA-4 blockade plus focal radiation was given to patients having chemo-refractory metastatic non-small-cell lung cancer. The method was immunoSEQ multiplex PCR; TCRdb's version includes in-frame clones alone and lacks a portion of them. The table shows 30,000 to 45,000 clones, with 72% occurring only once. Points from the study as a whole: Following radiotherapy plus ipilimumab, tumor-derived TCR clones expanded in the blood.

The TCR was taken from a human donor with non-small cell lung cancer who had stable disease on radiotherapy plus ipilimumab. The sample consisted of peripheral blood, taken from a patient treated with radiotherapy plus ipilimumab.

This chain's CDR3 is CASSDTMTGRHSPLHF. CDR3 DNA: TGTGCCAGCAGTGATACAATGACAGGGAGGCATTCACCCCTCCACTTT. The V gene is TRBV27, the J gene TRBJ1-6; 7 bases are a match to TRBD1. CDR1 MNHEY and CDR2 SMNVEV come from the germline V gene (reference sequence). With V trimmed by 5 bases and J by 8 bases, 12 bases remained unmatched. The CDR3 is 16 amino acids.